Each of the 3 T cell receptor beta chains below was sequenced from the same sample in a study of beta chain features in type 1 diabetes. Study-level results: Moderate but significant shortening of TCRB CDR3s was recorded in all four CD4+ subsets from Type 1 diabetes patients.

Their cognate antigens are unknown. All of the isolated RNA was reverse transcribed, so expressed TCRB transcripts were sequenced. The repertoire was sequenced with immunoSEQ multiplex PCR; TCRdb's copy has only in-frame clones and lacks some. The sample has 150,000 to 200,000 clones, approximately 9.1% seen once. Sequencing was done on a sample of central memory CD4+ T cells from blood. These receptors were obtained from a woman aged 25 to 39 with type 1 diabetes.

This clone showed up just a few times. The V gene is TRBV7-3, the J gene TRBJ2-5; 8 bases are a match to TRBD2. The trim removed 2 bases at V and 5 bases at J, leaving 7 bases unmatched. Germline CDR1 and CDR2: SGHTA and FQGTGA. CDR3 length equals 15 residues. The CDR3 DNA reads as TGTGCCAGCAGCTTATCAGGGACTAGTGAGGAGACCCAGTACTTC. Protein sequence: CASSLSGTSEETQYF.

In this sample, this clone turned up many times. This chain's CDR3 is CASSLQGAMNTEAFF. In DNA, the CDR3 is TGTGCCAGCAGCTTGCAGGGGGCTATGAACACTGAAGCTTTCTTT. The V gene is TRBV7-9, the J gene TRBJ1-1, with 8 nucleotides matching TRBD1. This CDR3 contains 15 residues. Germline values: CDR1 SEHNR, CDR2 FQNEAQ (reference sequence). V lost 3 bases, J lost 0 bases, and 3 bases stayed unmatched.

The chain combines TRBV27 with TRBJ1-1, with 7 bases that match TRBD1. Germline V gene data show CDR1 as MNHEY and CDR2 as SMNVEV (reference sequence). J gave up 0 bases and V 3 bases, and 4 bases lay outside the gene matches. The CDR3 has 15 amino acids. The CDR3 loop reads CASSFEGALNTEAFF. CDR3 nucleotide sequence: TGTGCCAGCAGTTTTGAGGGGGCCTTGAACACTGAAGCTTTCTTT.